Below, 23 T cell receptor beta chains from the same sample are listed, as sequenced in a study of T-cell memory formation after mild COVID-19. Each CDR3 protein gets one entry after TCRdb re-called the 5' RACE reads with MiXCR. This repertoire shows approximately 250,000 distinct CDR3 sequences, approximately 15% found once; its top ten account for more than 20%. Material: PBMCs or a T cell subset sorted from them (not recorded which). These receptors came from a man aged 18 to 30 who had mild COVID-19 (a few samples of this study predate the infection). Cell type and time point are not known.

This clonotype has a handful of counts. The genes are TRBV20-1 and TRBJ2-3; D tentatively reads TRBD1 or TRBD2 (6 bases each). V lost 3 bases, J lost 3 bases, and 13 bases lay in between. The germline CDR1 and CDR2 sequences are DFQATT and SNEGSKA (reference sequence). The CDR3 is made up of 14 amino acids. DNA of the CDR3: TGCAGTGCTAGTTTAGGGGGGCCTACAGATACGCAGTATTTT. Protein: CSASLGGPTDTQYF.

The chain is built from TRBV19 and TRBJ1-1, with D tentatively TRBD1 (6 bases). V lost 5 bases, J lost 11 bases, and 15 bases lay in between. CDR1 and CDR2 (germline): LNHDA, SQIVND (reference sequence). The CDR3 has 12 amino acids. CDR3 nucleotide sequence: TGTGCCAGTAGTCCCAGGGGAGGGACGGCTTTCTTT. Its translation: CASSPRGGTAFF.

This clonotype was seen many times. This chain uses TRBV7-6 with TRBJ2-1; no clear D. CDR3 length: 16 amino acids. V lost 0 bases to trimming and J lost 9 bases, with 18 bases between them. Germline loops: CDR1 SGHVS, CDR2 FNYEAQ. As DNA, the CDR3 is TGTGCCAGCAGCTTAGCGCCTTCGGCAACGGGCCTTGAGCAGTTCTTC. Translating gives CASSLAPSATGLEQFF.

This clonotype came up many times. The chain combines TRBV12-3 or TRBV12-4 with TRBJ2-7; D is perhaps TRBD1 (6 bases). With 5 bases removed from V and 5 bases from J, the gap between germline ends came to 7 bases. The CDR3 is 11 amino acids. DNA for the CDR3: TGTGCCAGCAGTCACAGGGACGAGCAGTACTTC. Amino acids: CASSHRDEQYF.

This clonotype came up many times. The CDR3 is CASSLPRGQGVYNEQFF. The DNA of the CDR3 is TGCGCCAGCAGCTTGCCCCGGGGACAGGGGGTGTACAATGAGCAGTTCTTC. This chain links TRBV5-1 with TRBJ2-1, with 11 bases matching TRBD1. V lost 1 base, J lost 4 bases, and 7 bases stayed unmatched. Germline V gene lookup returns CDR1 SGHRS and CDR2 YFSETQ. The CDR3 is made up of 17 amino acids.

In this sample, this clonotype turned up a few times. The chain recombines TRBV11-2 with TRBJ2-3, with a tentative D call TRBD1 (6 bases). The CDR3 contains 15 residues. Germline lookup yields CDR1 SGHAT and CDR2 FQNNGV. The V gene lost 6 bases and the J gene lost 4 bases, with 17 bases spanning the gap. CDR3 region: CASRPVQGLADTQYF. The CDR3 bases are TGTGCCAGCAGGCCAGTGCAGGGGTTGGCAGATACGCAGTATTTT.

J is TRBJ2-5 and V is TRBV20-1; 11 positions agree with TRBD1. The CDR3 runs 14 residues. Germline CDR1 reads DFQATT; CDR2 reads SNEGSKA (reference sequence). After removal of 5 bases from V and 4 bases from J, the junction contained 6 bases not matched to a gene. DNA of the CDR3: TGCAGTGCTCACCCCGGGACAGGGGGAGAGACCCAGTACTTC. Translated, it gives CSAHPGTGGETQYF.

The chain combines TRBV2 with TRBJ1-6; TRBD1 might be the D (5 bases). Trimming removed 6 bases at V and 9 bases at J, with 12 bases between. CDR3 length equals 13 residues. CDR1 is SNHLY and CDR2 is FYNNEI in the germline V gene. The DNA for the CDR3 is TGTGCCAGCAGACAGGAGGGCGGTTCACCCCTCCACTTT. The encoded protein is CASRQEGGSPLHF.

The V gene is TRBV20-1, the J gene TRBJ1-5; D not certain. With 3 bases removed from V and 0 bases from J, the gap between germline ends came to 9 bases. The CDR3 spans 14 residues. Germline V CDR1 and CDR2: DFQATT, SNEGSKA (reference sequence). CDR3 sequence reads: CSARGSHSNQPQHF. The DNA for the CDR3 is TGCAGTGCTAGGGGCTCTCATAGCAATCAGCCCCAGCATTTT.

This rearrangement joins TRBV9 to TRBJ2-2; tentative D call: TRBD2 (5 bases). Germline V gene sequence: CDR1 SGDLS, CDR2 YYNGEE. The CDR3 runs to 15 residues. Trimming left V 0 bases short and J 0 bases short, with 6 bases between. The CDR3 protein is CASSVGTPNTGELFF. The CDR3 coding sequence is TGTGCCAGCAGCGTAGGGACTCCGAACACCGGGGAGCTGTTTTTT.

The chain has TRBV20-1 and TRBJ2-2, with D possibly matching TRBD1 (5 bases). Germline CDR1 DFQATT, CDR2 SNEGSKA (reference sequence). The CDR3 spans 14 residues. Trimming removed 3 bases from V and 6 bases from J, with 14 bases in between. The DNA of the CDR3 is TGCAGTGCTAGGGTCCCAGGGCGGTCCGGGGAGCTGTTTTTT. Protein sequence: CSARVPGRSGELFF.

This clonotype was counted a few times. V usage is TRBV5-1 and J usage is TRBJ1-6; maybe TRBD1 (5 bases). The CDR3 is 13 residues long. Trimming took off 0 bases at V and 11 bases at J, with 9 bases between the two ends. Germline CDR1 SGHRS, CDR2 YFSETQ. CDR3 sequence (DNA): TGCGCCAGCAGCTTGGATGGGGGGGCACCCCTCCACTTT. This encodes CASSLDGGAPLHF.

The sample holds a few counts of this clonotype. V and J are TRBV5-1 and TRBJ1-1; unclear D gene. The CDR3 covers 13 residues. Deletions cut 4 bases from V and 1 base from J, with 8 bases between. Germline V CDR1 and CDR2: SGHRS, YFSETQ. The DNA of the CDR3 is TGCGCCAGCAGCAGGGAAAGGAACACTGAAGCTTTCTTT. Translation gives CASSRERNTEAFF.

This clonotype was counted ten times or more. V is TRBV7-2 and J is TRBJ2-7; D may be TRBD2 (5 bases). Trimming shortened V by 4 bases and J by 3 bases, and 19 bases separated the two germline ends. Per the germline V gene, CDR1 is SGHTA and CDR2 is FQGNSA. The CDR3 spans 16 residues. Written as DNA, the CDR3 is TGTGCCAGCAGCTCCTTCGGAGGTAGCCCCCTCTACGAGCAGTACTTC. Protein product: CASSSFGGSPLYEQYF.

This clonotype was picked up many times. V and J are TRBV4-1 and TRBJ2-4; TRBD1 matches 7 bases. This CDR3 is built from 16 residues. CDR1 is MGHRA, CDR2 YSYEKL, per germline. Trimming at V came to 4 bases and at J to 2 bases, leaving 8 bases not matched to a gene. Here the CDR3 DNA reads TGCGCCAGCAGCCTCGACCAGGGGGATTCCAAAAACATTCAGTACTTC. It codes for CASSLDQGDSKNIQYF.

As DNA, the CDR3 is TGCGCCAGCAGTCAACTAACAGCTCCGGGACAGGAGATCCAAGAGACCCAGTACTTC. It translates to CASSQLTAPGQEIQETQYF. The chain joins TRBV23-1 to TRBJ2-5, with 8 positions matching TRBD1. TRBV23-1 is treated as an ORF (open reading frame) with a function not yet certain. CDR3 length: 19 residues. Trimming cost V 2 bases and J 1 base; bases outside gene matches: 15.

This clonotype was counted a few times. The V gene is TRBV18, the J gene TRBJ1-6; tentatively, D is TRBD1 (5 bases). CDR1 is KGHSH and CDR2 is LQKENI in the germline V gene. This CDR3 is built from 14 residues. V shed 6 bases and J shed 5 bases, with 11 bases lying between them. DNA of the CDR3: TGTGCCAGCTCCCCGACAGACGATAATTCACCCCTCCACTTT. Residues: CASSPTDDNSPLHF.

This clonotype has a count of ten or more. The chain employs TRBV7-2 and TRBJ1-4; a possible D gene is TRBD1 (6 bases). The germline CDR1 and CDR2 sequences are SGHTA and FQGNSA. V gave up 3 bases and J gave up 1 base, with 6 bases separating them. The CDR3 is made up of 14 amino acids. The CDR3 reads CASSLGQTNEKLFF. CDR3 nucleotide sequence: TGTGCCAGCAGCTTGGGACAAACTAATGAAAAACTGTTTTTT.

This clonotype was counted between two and nine times. The chain recombines TRBV2 with TRBJ1-2; 11 bases are shared with TRBD1. The J segment lost 3 bases and the V segment lost 6 bases, leaving 3 bases of the junction unmatched. This CDR3 region has 14 residues. Germline lookup yields CDR1 SNHLY and CDR2 FYNNEI. The CDR3 DNA reads as TGTGCCAGCAGCGGACAGGGGGCCGACTATGGCTACACCTTC. The encoded protein is CASSGQGADYGYTF.

The rearrangement links TRBV5-6 to TRBJ2-7; TRBD1 matches at 7 bases. Germline trimming cut 4 bases from V and 3 bases from J; bases unmatched to any gene: 7. The CDR3 is 14 residues long. Germline CDR1 reads SGHDT; CDR2 reads YYEEEE. The CDR3 here is CASSPFRDSYEQYV. The CDR3 DNA is TGTGCCAGCAGCCCTTTCCGGGACAGCTACGAGCAGTACGTC.

This clonotype was seen only a few times. The V gene is TRBV7-9, the J gene TRBJ2-3, with 7 nucleotides matching TRBD2. The CDR3 is 16 amino acids. The trim removed 5 bases at V and 2 bases at J, leaving 10 bases unmatched. Germline CDR1 SEHNR, CDR2 FQNEAQ (reference sequence). The CDR3 is CASSPLVGGDTDTQYF. CDR3 coding DNA: TGTGCCAGCAGCCCTCTGGTGGGAGGGGACACAGATACGCAGTATTTT. The variable domain in full, with the rest retrieved from reference TRBV7-9 and TRBJ2-3, is DTGVSQNPRHKITKRGQNVTFRCDPISEHNRLYWYRQTLGQGPEFLTYFQNEAQLEKSRLLSDRFSAERPKGSFSTLEIQRTEQGDSAMYLCASSPLVGGDTDTQYFGPGTRLTVL.

This clonotype was counted a few times. V and J are TRBV20-1 and TRBJ2-7, with unresolved D. Germline loops: CDR1 DFQATT, CDR2 SNEGSKA (reference sequence). Trimming shortened V by 6 bases and J by 4 bases, and 10 bases separated the two germline ends. The CDR3 contains 11 residues. The CDR3 DNA reads as TGCAGTGCCCTACAGCCTTACGAGCAGTACTTC. Its protein product is CSALQPYEQYF.

The rearrangement joins TRBV4-2 to TRBJ1-1, with no clear D. The V end lost 0 bases, the J end lost 10 bases, and 18 bases lay between the germline ends. This CDR3 region has 15 residues. The germline gives CDR1 LGHNA, CDR2 YNFKEQ. The CDR3 DNA is TGTGCCAGCAGCCAAGAGTTAGTTGGATCGTTGGGAGCTTTCTTT. This encodes CASSQELVGSLGAFF.